This is a list of T cell receptor beta chains from one sample in a study of OX40 agonist ivuxolimab in advanced cancers. TCRdb keeps only in-frame clones here, not all; method: immunoSEQ multiplex PCR. The table lists around 60,000 clones, approximately 89% of them singletons. Sample: CD4+ or CD8+ T cells sorted from blood, taken in a trial of the OX40 agonist ivuxolimab. The source is an adult with an advanced solid tumor such as melanoma, head and neck, liver or kidney cancer. CDR3s include the opening cysteine and the closing phenylalanine or tryptophan. The D gene is left open where the match is weak. Where a row states a size, it is once, few, many or the class of an expanded clone; other rows omit it.

abundance	v_gene	j_gene	d_gene	len	CDR3aa	CDR3nt
.	TRBV19	TRBJ1-2	.	15	CASSAGPYNNYGYTF	TGTGCCAGTAGTGCTGGGCCGTATAATAACTATGGCTACACCTTC
.	TRBV9	TRBJ2-1	TRBD2	16	CASSVSSSGSYNEQFF	TGTGCCAGCAGCGTCTCTTCTAGCGGGTCTTACAATGAGCAGTTCTTC
.	TRBV5-4	TRBJ2-1	TRBD2	15	CASSFERESHNEQFF	TGTGCCAGCAGCTTCGAGCGGGAGAGTCACAATGAGCAGTTCTTC
.	TRBV7-2	TRBJ1-4	.	15	CASSLTIWDIKKLFF	TGTGCCAGCAGCTTAACTATTTGGGACATCAAAAAACTGTTTTTT
.	TRBV9	TRBJ1-1	.	15	CASSVERGPGTEAFF	TGTGCCAGCAGCGTAGAGAGGGGACCAGGCACTGAAGCTTTCTTT
.	TRBV9	TRBJ2-7	.	13	CASSEGGAYEQYF	TGTGCCAGCAGCGAGGGGGGAGCATACGAGCAGTACTTC
.	TRBV2	TRBJ1-5	.	14	CASGRQVSNQPQHF	TGTGCCAGCGGACGACAGGTTAGCAATCAGCCCCAGCATTTT
once	TRBV6-6	TRBJ2-1	TRBD1	14	CASSYRTGGNEQFF	TGTGCCAGCAGTTACCGGACAGGGGGTAATGAGCAGTTCTTC
.	TRBV5-4	TRBJ1-1	TRBD1	14	CASNRDRGNTEAFF	TGTGCCAGCAACCGGGACAGGGGTAACACTGAAGCTTTCTTT
.	TRBV30	TRBJ2-7	TRBD1	13	CASLRDRGYEQYF	TGTGCCTCACTCCGGGACAGGGGCTACGAGCAGTACTTC
once	TRBV7-9	TRBJ2-3	.	15	CASSPRTTSADTQYF	TGTGCCAGCAGCCCCAGGACTACGAGCGCAGATACGCAGTATTTT
.	TRBV5-1	TRBJ2-2	.	14	CASSLGEPTGELFF	TGCGCCAGCAGCTTGGGAGAACCCACCGGGGAGCTGTTTTTT
.	TRBV6-6	TRBJ1-2	.	15	CASSYTVDRAFGYTF	TGTGCCAGCAGTTACACGGTGGACAGAGCCTTTGGCTACACCTTC
.	TRBV9	TRBJ2-7	TRBD1	20	CASSVVQGVRGPGGCYEQYF	TGTGCCAGCAGCGTAGTACAGGGGGTACGGGGTCCCGGGGGCTGCTACGAGCAGTACTTC
.	TRBV5-4	TRBJ2-6	TRBD2	18	CASSASGRAPRGANVLTF	TGTGCCAGCAGCGCTAGCGGGAGGGCCCCGCGGGGGGCCAACGTCCTGACTTTC
.	TRBV7-2	TRBJ2-2	.	15	CASSLVWTDTGELFF	TGTGCCAGCAGCTTAGTATGGACGGACACCGGGGAGCTGTTTTTT
.	TRBV10-3	TRBJ2-2	.	14	CAISGRELTGELFF	TGTGCCATCAGTGGTCGAGAGTTGACCGGGGAGCTGTTTTTT
.	TRBV5-4	TRBJ2-5	TRBD1	14	CASSRGQNQETQYF	TGTGCCAGCAGCCGGGGACAGAACCAAGAGACCCAGTACTTC
.	TRBV6-5	TRBJ2-2	.	14	CASSYLRGTGELFF	TGTGCCAGCAGTTACCTCCGGGGCACCGGGGAGCTGTTTTTT
.	TRBV27	TRBJ2-5	TRBD2	18	CASSFGTSGSRFRETQYF	TGTGCCAGCAGTTTTGGGACTAGCGGGAGTCGTTTTAGAGAGACCCAGTACTTC
once	TRBV19	TRBJ1-2	.	13	CASSILEAPYLTF	TGTGCCAGTAGTATTCTTGAGGCCCCTTATCTGACCTTC
.	TRBV5-4	TRBJ2-7	.	14	CASSLSAVGYEQYF	TGTGCCAGCAGCTTGTCTGCAGTGGGCTACGAGCAGTACTTC
.	TRBV9	TRBJ2-2	TRBD1	16	CASSAPGTGNTGELFF	TGTGCCAGCAGCGCTCCGGGGACAGGGAACACCGGGGAGCTGTTTTTT
few	TRBV25-1	TRBJ1-1	.	14	CASSATIRNTEAFF	TGTGCCAGCAGTGCGACTATCCGAAACACTGAAGCTTTCTTT
.	TRBV7-2	TRBJ2-1	.	15	CASSLVSSPVQGQFF	TGTGCCAGCAGCTTAGTGAGTAGCCCGGTACAGGGGCAGTTCTTC
.	TRBV6-5	TRBJ1-1	.	12	CASSYWQANAFF	TGTGCCAGCAGTTACTGGCAGGCCAATGCTTTCTTT
.	TRBV5-1	TRBJ1-5	.	19	CASSLAPQRTMYFNQPQHF	TGCGCCAGCAGCTTGGCCCCACAGAGGACCATGTATTTCAATCAGCCCCAGCATTTT
.	TRBV6-5	TRBJ2-2	.	15	CASSRDASNTGELFF	TGTGCCAGCAGTAGGGACGCATCGAACACCGGGGAGCTGTTTTTT
.	TRBV11-3	TRBJ2-7	.	15	CASSRWGSGAYEQYF	TGTGCCAGCAGCCGATGGGGCTCAGGGGCGTACGAGCAGTACTTC